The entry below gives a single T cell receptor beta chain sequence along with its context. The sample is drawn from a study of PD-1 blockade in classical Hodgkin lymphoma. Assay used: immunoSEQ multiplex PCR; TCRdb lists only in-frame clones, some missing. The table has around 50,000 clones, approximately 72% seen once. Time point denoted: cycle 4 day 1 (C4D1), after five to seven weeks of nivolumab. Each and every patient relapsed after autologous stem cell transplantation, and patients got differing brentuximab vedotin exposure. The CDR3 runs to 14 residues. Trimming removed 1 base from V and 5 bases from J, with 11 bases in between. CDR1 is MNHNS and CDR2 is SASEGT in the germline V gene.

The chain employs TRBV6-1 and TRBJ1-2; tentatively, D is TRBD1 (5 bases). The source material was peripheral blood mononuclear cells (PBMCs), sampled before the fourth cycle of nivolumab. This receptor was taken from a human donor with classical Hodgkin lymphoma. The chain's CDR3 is CASSEGGTRYGYTF. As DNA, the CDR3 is TGTGCCAGCAGTGAAGGTGGGACGAGATATGGCTACACCTTC.